This TCR beta chain emerged from a study of CD8 T cells in Susac syndrome. J lost 4 bases, V lost 3 bases, and 3 bases had no gene match. CDR1 and CDR2 (germline): SGDLS, YYNGEE. The CDR3 length is 14 residues. Random hexamers primed reverse transcription of about 0.5 to 1 ug RNA. From the immunoSEQ multiplex PCR reads, TCRdb called clonotypes with MiXCR, one entry per CDR3 protein. Of around 80,000 distinct CDR3 sequences listed, approximately 96% are singletons. V usage is TRBV9 and J usage is TRBJ1-1; 10 nucleotides agree with TRBD1. The sequenced sample was CD8+ T cells from PBMCs. This receptor was identified in a human donor with Susac syndrome. DNA of the CDR3: TGTGCCAGCAGCGCCGGGGACAGGGGCACTGAAGCTTTCTTT. This sequence encodes CASSAGDRGTEAFF.